This T cell receptor beta chain was documented in a study of vaccination effects on CD4 cells after COVID-19. Using immunoSEQ multiplex PCR, the repertoire was profiled, and TCRdb retains in-frame clones only, with some absent. The table includes around 79,000 clones, 78% detected once. Study-level points and caveats: The study dataset contains few convalescent patients and includes no early post-infection timepoints.

Comment on this clone: Its specificity is unknown.

Before sequencing, viral peptide pools were used by the ViraFEST assay to expand antigen-specific CD4+ T cells. CD4+ T cells were isolated after less than 13 days of culture. People in the vaccine group had not been infected with SARS-CoV-2 before, and their nucleocapsid antibodies were negative. The J segment lost 11 bases and the V segment lost 5 bases, leaving 5 bases of the junction unmatched. The germline gives CDR1 WNHNN, CDR2 SYGVQD (reference sequence). This CDR3 spans 12 amino acids. The receptor was derived from a human donor who received a COVID-19 vaccine. The material was CD4+ T cells from PBMCs cultured with SARS-CoV-2 spike peptides, obtained before COVID-19 vaccination. The rearrangement joins TRBV10-1 to TRBJ2-2; 7 bases align to TRBD2. The CDR3 coding sequence is TGCGCCAGCAGTCTGACTAGCAGAGAGCTGTTTTTT. The encoded protein is CASSLTSRELFF.